The T cell receptor beta chain described here comes from a study of T cells in Graves' hyperthyroidism and ophthalmopathy. CDR1 and CDR2 (germline): SQVTM, ANQGSEA. Trimming took 6 bases from V and 5 from J; bases not matched to a gene: 5. The CDR3 is 12 residues long. Participants, patients aged 18 to 65, had newly diagnosed hyperthyroidism with a duration under 2 months. Extraction of PBMCs used roughly 10 ml of fresh peripheral blood. With regard to this clonotype: Its antigen is undetermined.

Overall study results and limits: Among thyroid clonotypes expanded above 0.001, most also appeared in blood. The model's output predicted ophthalmopathy at a median of 6.5 months prior to onset.

The source material, RNA transcripts, was used to amplify TCR beta CDR3 regions. HTBI primers drove first-round RT-PCR of the TCR CDR3. TCRdb processed the multiplex PCR reads anew with MiXCR; each CDR3 protein has one entry. The repertoire holds fewer than 550,000 distinct CDR3 sequences, with approximately 15% as singletons. This sequence originates from a woman between 18 and 30 years old with Graves' hyperthyroidism. Sequencing used blood. The rearrangement links TRBV29-1 to TRBJ2-5, with 8 bases fitting TRBD2. CDR3 sequence: CSVSGGGETQYF. CDR3 nucleotides: TGCAGCGTCTCGGGGGGGGGGGAGACCCAGTACTTC.